Shown below are 2 T cell receptor beta chains from a single sample sequenced in a study of CD8 T cells in ankylosing spondylitis. MiXCR, applied by TCRdb to the 5' RACE reads, yields one record per CDR3 protein. Counted here are about 200,000 distinct CDR3 sequences, around 25% occurring once; the ten biggest clones make up about 7%. The sequencing sample was made of blood, either unsorted or a sorted T cell fraction (not recorded which). The receptors were sampled from a male donor with ankylosing spondylitis or in good health (not recorded which).

The chain combines TRBV5-1 with TRBJ1-3; D is unclear. This CDR3 region has 15 residues. Germline V gene sequence: CDR1 SGHRS, CDR2 YFSETQ. V was clipped by 2 bases and J by 0 bases, with 9 bases between them. As DNA, the CDR3 is TGCGCCAGCAGCTTAGATGGTCTCTCTGGAAACACCATATATTTT. This gives the protein CASSLDGLSGNTIYF.

This clonotype was observed at least ten times. The CDR3 reads CSARDQVIWDYPPNEQFF. As DNA, the CDR3 is TGCAGTGCTAGAGATCAGGTTATTTGGGACTATCCACCCAATGAGCAGTTCTTC. The J gene is TRBJ2-1, the V gene TRBV20-1, with 7 bases aligning to TRBD2. Germline-derived CDR1 and CDR2 are DFQATT and SNEGSKA (reference sequence). J lost 6 bases, V lost 0 bases, and 17 bases had no gene match. The CDR3 loop spans 18 amino acids.